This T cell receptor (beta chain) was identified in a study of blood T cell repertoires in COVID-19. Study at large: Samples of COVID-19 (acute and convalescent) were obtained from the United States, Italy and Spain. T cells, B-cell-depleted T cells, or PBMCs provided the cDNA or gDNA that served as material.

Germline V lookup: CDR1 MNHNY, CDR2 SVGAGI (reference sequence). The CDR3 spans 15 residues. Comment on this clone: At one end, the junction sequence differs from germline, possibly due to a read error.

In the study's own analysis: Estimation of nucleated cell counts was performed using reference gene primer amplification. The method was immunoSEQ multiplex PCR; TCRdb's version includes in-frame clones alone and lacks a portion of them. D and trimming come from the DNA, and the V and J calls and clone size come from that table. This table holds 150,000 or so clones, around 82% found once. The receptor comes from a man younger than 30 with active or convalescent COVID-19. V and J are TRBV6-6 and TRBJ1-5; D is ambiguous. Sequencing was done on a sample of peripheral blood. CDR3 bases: TGTGCTAGCAGTTACGGCCTTTATAGCAATCAGCCCCAGCATTTT. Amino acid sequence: CASSYGLYSNQPQHF.